These 21 T cell receptor beta chains share one sample of origin, sequenced in a study of T cells in tumors after PD-1 blockade. This table comes from immunoSEQ multiplex PCR, and its TCRdb copy is limited to in-frame clones, with some not included. The sample yields approximately 60,000 clones, 80% seen once. The specimen comprised PBMCs, sampled before anti-PD-1 treatment. The origin of the receptors is a human donor with basal cell carcinoma.

The chain is built from TRBV30 and TRBJ1-4; 10 bases match TRBD1. The trim removed 4 bases at V and 7 bases at J, leaving 12 bases unmatched. Per germline, CDR1 GTSNPN and CDR2 SVGIG (reference sequence). The CDR3 contains 16 residues. For the CDR3, the DNA is TGTGCCTGGACCTCGGGACAGGGGCACAATAGTGAAAAACTGTTTTTT. Amino acid sequence: CAWTSGQGHNSEKLFF.

The V gene is TRBV3-1 (or the pseudogene TRBV3-2), the J gene TRBJ2-2, with TRBD2 identical over 8 bases. CDR1 and CDR2 (germline): LGHDT, YNNKEL (reference sequence). Trimming removed 4 bases from V and 5 bases from J; junction bases left unmatched: 9. CDR3 length: 16 residues. CDR3 sequence (DNA): TGTGCCAGCAGCCTGATCCCCGGGGGGGCTACCGGGGAGCTGTTTTTT. The encoded protein is CASSLIPGGATGELFF.

The chain links TRBV5-7 to TRBJ1-5; 9 bases map to TRBD1. TRBV5-7 is placed among ORFs of uncertain function. This CDR3 has 14 residues. Trimming at V came to 3 bases and at J to 2 bases, leaving 0 bases not matched to a gene. CDR3: CASSWDRGNQPQHF. The CDR3 DNA reads as TGTGCCAGCAGCTGGGACAGGGGCAATCAGCCCCAGCATTTT.

Remarks on this clone: In the same sample, other DNA sequences code for this CDR3. The J gene is TRBJ2-1, the V gene TRBV7-6, with 12 bases that match TRBD2. There are 16 residues in the CDR3. Germline CDR1 and CDR2: SGHVS and FNYEAQ. With 5 bases clipped from V and 7 bases from J, the junction kept 9 bases outside the gene matches. CDR3 DNA: TGTGCCAGCAGCCCCACGACTAGCGGGGGATATAATGAGCAGTTCTTC. Protein product: CASSPTTSGGYNEQFF.

The genes are TRBV5-6 and TRBJ1-1; 8 bases match TRBD1. The length of the CDR3 is 14 residues. With 2 bases clipped from V and 5 bases from J, the junction kept 5 bases outside the gene matches. The germline CDR1 and CDR2 sequences are SGHDT and YYEEEE. CDR3 nucleotides: TGTGCCAGCAGCTTCGGACAGGGATTAACTGAAGCTTTCTTT. This gives the protein CASSFGQGLTEAFF.

This rearrangement joins TRBV4-1 to TRBJ2-3; D call uncertain. Trimming pared 0 bases from V and 3 bases from J, leaving 7 bases between. The CDR3 is 14 amino acids. Germline loops: CDR1 MGHRA, CDR2 YSYEKL. The CDR3 DNA sequence: TGCGCCAGCAGCCAAGATCTGGGTACAGATACGCAGTATTTT. Translation: CASSQDLGTDTQYF.

J is TRBJ1-6 and V is TRBV12-3 or TRBV12-4; D possibly corresponds to TRBD1 (5 bases). The CDR3 totals 13 residues. Trimming cost V 7 bases and J 8 bases, with 12 bases left between them. CDR3 protein: CASTYRIDSPLHF. CDR3 nucleotides: TGTGCCAGCACTTACAGGATAGATTCACCCCTCCACTTT.

The CDR3 spells CASNPSGSNEKLFF. The CDR3 DNA reads as TGTGCCAGTAACCCATCCGGTTCCAATGAAAAACTGTTTTTT. This chain connects TRBV19 to TRBJ1-4, with unresolved D. Germline V gene sequence: CDR1 LNHDA, CDR2 SQIVND (reference sequence). The CDR3 consists of 14 residues. The germline V and J ends were trimmed by 7 bases and 5 bases, with 14 bases remaining between them.

The rearrangement uses TRBV5-4 and TRBJ2-7; D could derive from TRBD1 or TRBD2 (5 bases each). Trimming cost V 0 bases and J 5 bases, with 12 bases left between them. The length of the CDR3 is 14 residues. Looked up from germline, CDR1 is SGHNT and CDR2 is YYREEE (reference sequence). CDR3 sequence (DNA): TGTGCCAGCAGCTTGGCTGGGGGAAGGAACGAGCAGTACTTC. As protein: CASSLAGGRNEQYF.

The chain uses TRBV3-1 (or the pseudogene TRBV3-2) and TRBJ2-5; possible D gene TRBD2, 5 bases. The germline V and J ends were trimmed by 3 bases and 1 base, with 9 bases remaining between them. Per the germline V gene, CDR1 is LGHDT and CDR2 is YNNKEL (reference sequence). The CDR3 totals 14 residues. CDR3 amino acids: CASSHRTSQETQYF. The CDR3 region has the DNA TGTGCCAGCAGCCACCGGACTTCCCAAGAGACCCAGTACTTC.

The rearrangement joins TRBV11-2 to TRBJ2-1; D is possibly TRBD2 (6 bases). This CDR3 region has 18 residues. Germline V CDR1 and CDR2: SGHAT, FQNNGV. The V and J ends lost 0 bases and 5 bases respectively, with 20 bases between them. The CDR3 sequence is CASSLDLRRGKPNNEQFF. The CDR3 nucleotides read TGTGCCAGCAGCTTAGATCTCCGCCGGGGGAAACCAAACAATGAGCAGTTCTTC.

V usage is TRBV5-1 and J usage is TRBJ1-2; the match to TRBD1 covers 8 bases. Germline lookup yields CDR1 SGHRS and CDR2 YFSETQ. This CDR3 region has 14 residues. V lost 2 bases to trimming and J lost 5 bases; unmatched junction nucleotides: 5. CDR3 nucleotides: TGCGCCAGCAGCTTTGACAGGGGAAGTTATGGCTACACCTTC. Translating gives CASSFDRGSYGYTF.

This chain connects TRBV2 to TRBJ2-5; 7 bases are a match to TRBD1. V dropped 5 bases and J dropped 1; count of bases not matched to a gene: 1. The CDR3 is 13 residues long. Germline V gene lookup returns CDR1 SNHLY and CDR2 FYNNEI. The CDR3 DNA follows: TGTGCCAGCAGTTACAGGGGCCAAGAGACCCAGTACTTC. This sequence encodes CASSYRGQETQYF.

The CDR3 spells CASRPDTGAYEQYF. CDR3 DNA sequence: TGTGCCAGCAGGCCGGATACGGGCGCCTACGAGCAGTACTTC. The chain links TRBV5-5 to TRBJ2-7; D not resolved. There are 14 residues in the CDR3. Trimming removed 5 bases at V and 2 bases at J, with 14 bases between. Germline loops: CDR1 SGHKS, CDR2 YYEKEE (reference sequence).

The rearrangement links TRBV10-2 to TRBJ1-5; tentative D call: TRBD1 (5 bases). Trimming removed 3 bases at V and 4 bases at J, with 7 bases between. Germline V gene lookup returns CDR1 WSHSY and CDR2 SAAADI. This CDR3 contains 13 residues. CDR3 loop: CASSDWGNQPQHF. CDR3 nucleotides: TGCGCCAGCAGTGATTGGGGGAATCAGCCCCAGCATTTT.

The rearrangement links TRBV5-4 to TRBJ2-7; D is uncertain. V dropped 1 base and J dropped 6 bases, with 11 bases sitting between them. Germline CDR1 and CDR2: SGHNT and YYREEE (reference sequence). The CDR3 loop spans 13 amino acids. CDR3 coding DNA: TGTGCCAGCAGCTTGTGGGGTTCGGCCGAGCAGTACTTC. Its translation is CASSLWGSAEQYF.

In this sample, this clone turned up once. The V and J genes are TRBV3-1 (or the pseudogene TRBV3-2) and TRBJ1-5; weak D call: TRBD1 (6 bases). The CDR3 has 16 residues. V was trimmed by 4 bases and J by 5 bases, leaving 18 bases between them. Germline V gene data show CDR1 as LGHDT and CDR2 as YNNKEL (reference sequence). CDR3 amino acids: CASSLSGGGNHQPQHF. The CDR3 bases are TGTGCCAGCAGCCTCTCCGGGGGCGGGAACCATCAGCCCCAGCATTTT.

The J gene is TRBJ2-4, the V gene TRBV6-5; 7 bases are a match to TRBD1. The V segment lost 2 bases and the J segment 10 bases; nucleotides outside the gene matches: 8. The CDR3 contains 14 residues. The germline gives CDR1 MNHEY, CDR2 SVGAGI. The CDR3 DNA sequence: TGTGCCAGCAGTTACAGAGGGGGCCCAGGGATTCAGTACTTC. This translates into CASSYRGGPGIQYF.

The DNA for the CDR3 is TGTGCCATCTCTTCCGGGCCTCTCTCTGGAAACACCATATATTTT. This gives the protein CAISSGPLSGNTIYF. This chain connects TRBV10-3 to TRBJ1-3; no firm D call. The CDR3 runs 15 residues. Germline CDR1 reads ENHRY; CDR2 reads SYGVKD. V was shortened by 8 bases and J by 0 bases, with 14 bases between the two germline ends.

The chain carries TRBV3-1 (or the pseudogene TRBV3-2) and TRBJ2-7, with 12 bases matching TRBD1. This CDR3 is 14 amino acids long. Germline loops: CDR1 LGHDT, CDR2 YNNKEL (reference sequence). V shed 1 base and J 12 bases; nucleotides not matched to a gene: 7. The chain's CDR3 is CASSQVPGQGAGYF. The CDR3 bases are TGTGCCAGCAGCCAAGTCCCGGGACAGGGGGCAGGGTACTTC.

This chain links TRBV27 with TRBJ1-5; no clear D gene. Trimming pared 2 bases from V and 6 bases from J, leaving 17 bases between. Germline lookup yields CDR1 MNHEY and CDR2 SMNVEV (reference sequence). The CDR3 extends over 16 amino acids. In DNA, the CDR3 is TGTGCCAGCAGTTTAGATGGTCGAATGGGGAGTCAGCCCCAGCATTTT. Protein: CASSLDGRMGSQPQHF.